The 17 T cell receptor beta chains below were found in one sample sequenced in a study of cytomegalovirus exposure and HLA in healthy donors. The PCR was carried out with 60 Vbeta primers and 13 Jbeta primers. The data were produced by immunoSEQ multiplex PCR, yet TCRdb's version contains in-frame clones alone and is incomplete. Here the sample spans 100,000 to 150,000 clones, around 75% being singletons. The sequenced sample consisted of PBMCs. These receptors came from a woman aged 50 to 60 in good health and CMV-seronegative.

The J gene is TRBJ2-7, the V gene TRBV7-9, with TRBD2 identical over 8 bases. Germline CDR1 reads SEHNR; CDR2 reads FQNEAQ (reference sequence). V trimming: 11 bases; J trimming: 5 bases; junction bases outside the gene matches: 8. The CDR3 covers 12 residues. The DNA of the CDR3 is TGTGCCTCCGGGGGGGGTTTCGACGAGCAGTACTTC. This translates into CASGGGFDEQYF.

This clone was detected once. CDR3: CASSIPGAASGANVLTF. The DNA of the CDR3 is TGTGCCAGTAGTATCCCAGGGGCGGCATCGGGGGCCAACGTCCTGACTTTC. The J gene is TRBJ2-6, the V gene TRBV19; possibly TRBD1 for D (6 bases). The CDR3 loop spans 17 amino acids. Trimming shortened V by 3 bases and J by 4 bases, and 16 bases separated the two germline ends. In germline, CDR1 is LNHDA, CDR2 SQIVND (reference sequence).

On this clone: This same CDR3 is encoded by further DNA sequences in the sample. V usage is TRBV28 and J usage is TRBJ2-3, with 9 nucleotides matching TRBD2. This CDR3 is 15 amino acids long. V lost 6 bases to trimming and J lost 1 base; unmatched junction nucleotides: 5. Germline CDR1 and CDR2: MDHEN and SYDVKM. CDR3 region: CASRLAGAGTDTQYF. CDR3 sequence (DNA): TGTGCCAGCAGATTAGCGGGAGCGGGCACAGATACGCAGTATTTT.

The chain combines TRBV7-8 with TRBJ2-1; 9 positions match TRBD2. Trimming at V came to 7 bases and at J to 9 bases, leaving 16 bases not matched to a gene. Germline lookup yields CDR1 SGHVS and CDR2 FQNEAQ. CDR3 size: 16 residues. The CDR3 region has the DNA TGTGCCAGCATGTCTGGGAGTCGAGCGGGAGGAGGTGAGCAGTTCTTC. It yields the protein CASMSGSRAGGGEQFF.

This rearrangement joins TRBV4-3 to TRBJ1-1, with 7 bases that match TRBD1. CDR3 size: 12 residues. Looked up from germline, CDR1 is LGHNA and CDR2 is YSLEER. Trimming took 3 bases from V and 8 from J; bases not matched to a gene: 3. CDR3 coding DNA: TGCGCCAGCAGCCAGAGGGGACAGGAAGCTTTCTTT. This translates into CASSQRGQEAFF.

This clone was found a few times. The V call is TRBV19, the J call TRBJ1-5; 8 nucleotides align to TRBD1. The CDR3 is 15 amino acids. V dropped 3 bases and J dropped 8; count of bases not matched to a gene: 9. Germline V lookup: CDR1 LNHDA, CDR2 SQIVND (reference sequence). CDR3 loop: CASSMGTGRSEPQHF. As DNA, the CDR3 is TGTGCCAGTAGTATGGGGACAGGCCGGAGTGAGCCCCAGCATTTT.

The CDR3, as DNA: TGTGCCAGCAGTCAAGGGTTAGGGAACAGGGGAGAGACCCAGTACTTC. Its translation is CASSQGLGNRGETQYF. V and J are TRBV2 and TRBJ2-5; 7 bases map to TRBD1. After removal of 5 bases from V and 4 bases from J, the junction contained 13 bases not matched to a gene. Germline V gene sequence: CDR1 SNHLY, CDR2 FYNNEI. The CDR3 runs 16 residues. The variable domain in full, with the rest retrieved from reference TRBV2 and TRBJ2-5, is EPEVTQTPSHQVTQMGQEVILRCVPISNHLYFYWYRQILGQKVEFLVSFYNNEISEKSEIFDDQFSVERPDGSNFTLKIRSTKLEDSAMYFCASSQGLGNRGETQYFGPGTRLLVL.

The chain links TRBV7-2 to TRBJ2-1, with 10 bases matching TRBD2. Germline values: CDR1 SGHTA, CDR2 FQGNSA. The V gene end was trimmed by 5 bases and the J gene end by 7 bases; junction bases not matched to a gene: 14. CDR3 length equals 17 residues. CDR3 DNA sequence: TGTGCCAGCAGCAAATACCGCCTAGCGGGAGTCAGTAATGAGCAGTTCTTC. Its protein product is CASSKYRLAGVSNEQFF.

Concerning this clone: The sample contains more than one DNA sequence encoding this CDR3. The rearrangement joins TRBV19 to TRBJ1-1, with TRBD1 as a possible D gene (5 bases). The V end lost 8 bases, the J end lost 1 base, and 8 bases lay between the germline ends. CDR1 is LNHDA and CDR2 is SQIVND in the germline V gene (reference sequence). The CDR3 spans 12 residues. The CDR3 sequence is CASRRGNTEAFF. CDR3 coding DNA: TGTGCCAGTCGGAGGGGGAACACTGAAGCTTTCTTT.

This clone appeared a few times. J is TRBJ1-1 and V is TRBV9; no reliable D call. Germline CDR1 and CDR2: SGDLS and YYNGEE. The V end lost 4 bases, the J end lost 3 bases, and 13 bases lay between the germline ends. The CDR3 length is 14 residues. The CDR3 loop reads CASSSPGLDTEAFF. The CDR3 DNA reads TGTGCCAGCAGCTCACCGGGGTTAGACACTGAAGCTTTCTTT.

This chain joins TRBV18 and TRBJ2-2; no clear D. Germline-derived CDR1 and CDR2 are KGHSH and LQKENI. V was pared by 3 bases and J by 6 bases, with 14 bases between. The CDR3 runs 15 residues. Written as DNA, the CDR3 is TGTGCCAGCTCACCTCGGCAGCTTGACTCCGGGGAGCTGTTTTTT. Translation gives CASSPRQLDSGELFF.

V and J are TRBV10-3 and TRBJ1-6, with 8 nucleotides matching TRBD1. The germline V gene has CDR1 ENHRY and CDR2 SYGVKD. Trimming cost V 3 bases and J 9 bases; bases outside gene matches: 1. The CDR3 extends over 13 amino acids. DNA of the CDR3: TGTGCCATCAGTGACACAGGGGGTTCACCCCTCCACTTT. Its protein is CAISDTGGSPLHF.

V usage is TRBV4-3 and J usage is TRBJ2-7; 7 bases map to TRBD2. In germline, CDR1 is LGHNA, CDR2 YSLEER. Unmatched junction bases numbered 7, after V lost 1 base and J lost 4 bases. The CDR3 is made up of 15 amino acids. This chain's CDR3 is CASSQGSGTVYEQYF. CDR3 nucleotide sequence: TGCGCCAGCAGCCAAGGGAGCGGGACCGTATACGAGCAGTACTTC.

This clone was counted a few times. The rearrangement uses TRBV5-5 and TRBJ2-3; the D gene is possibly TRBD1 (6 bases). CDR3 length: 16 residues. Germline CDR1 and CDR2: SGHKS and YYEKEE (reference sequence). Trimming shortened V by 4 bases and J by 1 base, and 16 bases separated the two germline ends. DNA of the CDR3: TGTGCCAGCAGCCCAGGGGTTTTGGAAGGCACAGATACGCAGTATTTT. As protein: CASSPGVLEGTDTQYF.

The CDR3 spells CASSARLAYEQYF. The CDR3 nucleotides read TGTGCCAGCAGTGCGCGACTAGCCTACGAGCAGTACTTC. The J gene is TRBJ2-5, the V gene TRBV28; TRBD2 might be the D (6 bases). Gene TRBJ2-7 matches the end of the DNA better, so the J call may be wrong. The V gene's germline CDR1 is MDHEN and CDR2 SYDVKM. The CDR3 loop spans 13 amino acids.

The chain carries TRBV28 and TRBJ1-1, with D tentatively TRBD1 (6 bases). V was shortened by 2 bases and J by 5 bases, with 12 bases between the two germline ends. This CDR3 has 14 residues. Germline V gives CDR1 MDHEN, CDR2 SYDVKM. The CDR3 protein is CASSLVGHQTEAFF. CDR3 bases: TGTGCCAGCAGTTTAGTGGGACACCAGACTGAAGCTTTCTTT.

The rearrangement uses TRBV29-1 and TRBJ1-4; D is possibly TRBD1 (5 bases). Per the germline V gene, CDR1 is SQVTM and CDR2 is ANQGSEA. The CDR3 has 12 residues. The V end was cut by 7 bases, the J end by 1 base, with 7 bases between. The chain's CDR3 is CSGQGTNEKLFF. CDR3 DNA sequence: TGCAGCGGGCAGGGAACTAATGAAAAACTGTTTTTT.